This T cell receptor beta chain comes out of a study of T cells in localized non-small cell lung cancer. Regarding the study as a whole: Clonality peaked in uninvolved adjacent lung rather than tumor. Paired adjacent lung recovered a median roughly 56 of the top 100 tumor clones. Increased T cell density in blood showed an association with longer overall survival.

This table comes from immunoSEQ multiplex PCR, and its TCRdb copy is limited to in-frame clones, with some not included. The sample includes some 25,000 clones, about 93% seen only once; the top ten take roughly 2.6%. Details on this clone: Its antigen is unknown.

The CDR3 length is 13 residues. V dropped 5 bases and J dropped 8 bases, with 15 bases sitting between them. CDR1 and CDR2 from the germline V gene are MDHEN and SYDVKM. This TCR came from a woman aged 35 to 70 with stage I lung adenocarcinoma. Sequenced here: peripheral blood, sampled before any cancer treatment. V gene TRBV28 combines with J gene TRBJ1-1; D may be TRBD1 (6 bases). This CDR3 is CASSPGQIGEAFF. The CDR3 bases are TGTGCCAGCAGTCCCGGACAGATAGGCGAAGCTTTCTTT.